This entry concerns a single TCR beta chain. Profiled with immunoSEQ multiplex PCR; TCRdb holds only in-frame clones, not every one. Counted here are tens of thousands of clones, about 90% occurring once; the ten biggest clones make up approximately 0.39%. V was clipped by 7 bases and J by 3 bases, with 19 bases between them. Germline assignment: CDR1 MDHEN and CDR2 SYDVKM. The CDR3 is made up of 15 amino acids. The data stem from a study of OX40 agonist ivuxolimab in advanced cancers. Study-level background: Patients received intravenous ivuxolimab every 2 weeks at 0.01 to 10 mg/kg. The dose-escalation cohort was over 65% male, with a mean age of around 60 years, ranging roughly 20 to 80.

Specimen: CD4+ or CD8+ T cells sorted from blood, collected in a trial of the OX40 agonist ivuxolimab. This clonotype was obtained from an adult with an advanced solid tumor such as melanoma, head and neck, liver or kidney cancer. The chain is built from TRBV28 and TRBJ2-7, with D perhaps TRBD1 (6 bases). The CDR3 region is CASTRIGGRGYEQYF. The CDR3 DNA is TGTGCCAGCACCCGAATCGGCGGCAGGGGCTACGAGCAGTACTTC.